This T cell receptor (beta chain) was captured in a study of blood T cell repertoires in COVID-19 (dated by TCRdb to 2020 to 2021). Some background on the complete study: Samples covering the acute and convalescent phases of COVID-19 were provided by collaborators in the United States, Italy and Spain. The sample metadata nearly always contained a de-identified subject ID, COVID-19 status, age in years and sex. The repertoires were made available in a free public database intended to serve as a resource for research on the immune response to SARS-CoV-2. The prospective study material was composed of cDNA or gDNA derived from T cells, B-cell-depleted T cells, or PBMCs. Samples came from the ongoing ImmuneRACE study (first 160 participants) plus 1,254 subjects from 6 global collaborators. Where available, HLA class I and class II types were obtained from metadata supplied by the sample provider rather than from assay-based typing. The dataset comprised deeply sampled blood TCRbeta repertoires from subjects exposed to, actively infected with, or recovered from COVID-19. Findings and caveats that apply to the study as a whole: Clinical and demographic metadata were provided uncurated, with the amount varying by source and participant.

Sequences LNHDA (CDR1) and SQIVND (CDR2) are obtained from the germline V gene (reference sequence). Its CDR3 holds 12 amino acids, cysteine through phenylalanine. The sequence is cut down to CDR3 DNA, 36 bases in frame from base 1. V and J are truncated by 11 bases and 1 base respectively, leaving an intervening sequence of 6 bases. Participants in the prospective study were aged roughly 18 to 95 years, lived in about two dozen United States geographic areas, and enrolled through a virtual design. To assign participants to cohorts, the prospective study relied on clinical history that participants themselves reported in a screening survey and a study questionnaire. For ImmuneRACE Cohort 3, a participant was defined as recovered based on two consecutive negative NP/OP PCR tests, clearance by a healthcare professional, or resolution of symptoms. In the prospective study, whole blood, serum and a nasopharyngeal or oropharyngeal swab were collected from each participant by mobile phlebotomists. Participants in the prospective study had the option to provide additional blood draws and questionnaires over a roughly 2-month period. Prospective study blood samples were shipped either frozen or at room temperature before DNA extraction.

TCRbeta CDR3 regions were amplified from genomic DNA using the immunoSEQ Assay, a bias-controlled multiplex PCR. Under the source paper's analysis protocol: Within the assay, amplification of reference gene primers was used to estimate how many nucleated cells each sample contained. To quantify the absolute abundance of each unique TCRbeta CDR3 rearrangement, sequence reads were collapsed and filtered. For each sample, productive Simpson clonality was calculated by taking the square root of Simpson's diversity index across productive rearrangements. TCRdb took over this immuneACCESS table, retaining in-frame rearrangements with V and J assigned. Such tables are incomplete; in checked studies, under half of the missing clones stem from an unresolved V gene, and the remainder is unexplained. From that table come the V and J calls and clone size; the DNA was used to work out D and trimming. For this sample there are fewer than 350,000 clones; around 85% appear just once. Clones ranked in the top ten supply about 2.5% of the sample.

Turning to this clone: Which antigen it targets is not known. There are no base qualities to consult, and no much larger clone falls within one base.

The TCR was taken from a woman between 50 and 59 years old who had recovered from COVID-19. The V and J genes are TRBV19 and TRBJ2-6; D gene: possibly TRBD2, on 5 matching bases. Sequenced input: PBMCs or T cells enriched from blood (not recorded which). CDR3 sequence: CASGSGANVLTF. In nucleotides, the sequence is TGTGCCTCGGGGTCTGGGGCCAACGTCCTGACTTTC.